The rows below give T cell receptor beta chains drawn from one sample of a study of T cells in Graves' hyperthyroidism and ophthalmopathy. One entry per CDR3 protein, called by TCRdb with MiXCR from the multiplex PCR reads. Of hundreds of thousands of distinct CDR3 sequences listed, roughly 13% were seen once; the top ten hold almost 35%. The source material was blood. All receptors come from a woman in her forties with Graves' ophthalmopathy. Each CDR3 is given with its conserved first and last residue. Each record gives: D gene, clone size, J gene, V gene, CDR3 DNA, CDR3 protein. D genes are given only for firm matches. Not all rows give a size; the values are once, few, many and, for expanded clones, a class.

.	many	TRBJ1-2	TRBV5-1	TGCGCCAGCAGCTCGGAAGGGGTTGGATATGGCTACACCTTC	CASSSEGVGYGYTF
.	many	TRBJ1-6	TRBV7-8	TGTGCCAGCAGCTTAGTGGTAGGGACGTACAGTTCACCCCTCCACTTT	CASSLVVGTYSSPLHF
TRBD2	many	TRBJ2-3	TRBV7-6	TGTGCCAGCAGCTCCCGACTAGCGGGAGGTCACAAGACTAGCACAGATACGCAGTATTTT	CASSSRLAGGHKTSTDTQYF
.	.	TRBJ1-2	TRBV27	TGTGCCAGCAGCCGACAGGCCCGGGGTGGCTACACCTTC	CASSRQARGGYTF
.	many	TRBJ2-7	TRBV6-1	TGTGCCAGCAGTGAAGACCCGGGCGGAGAGCAGTACTTC	CASSEDPGGEQYF
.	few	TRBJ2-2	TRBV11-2	TGTGCCAGCAGGATTTTGAGCACGAACACCGGGGAGCTGTTTTTT	CASRILSTNTGELFF
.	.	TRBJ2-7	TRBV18	TGTGCCAGCTCACCTGGAAGGACAGAACTCTCCTACGAGCAGTACTTC	CASSPGRTELSYEQYF
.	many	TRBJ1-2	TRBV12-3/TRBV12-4	TGTGCCAGCAGTTTAGAACGGACGGGTGGCTACACCTTC	CASSLERTGGYTF
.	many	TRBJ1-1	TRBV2	TGTGCCAGCAGTGAAGGCGGACGTATGAACACTGAAGCTTTCTTT	CASSEGGRMNTEAFF
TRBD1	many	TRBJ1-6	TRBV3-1	TGTGCCAGCAGCCAAGACAGGGGGTCACCCCTCCACTTT	CASSQDRGSPLHF
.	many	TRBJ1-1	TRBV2	TGTGCCAGACTCAAGAAGGGGGTAAGGGACACTGAAGCTTTCTTT	CARLKKGVRDTEAFF
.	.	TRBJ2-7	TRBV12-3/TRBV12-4	TGTGCCAGCAGTTACGGAGTAACCTCCTACGAGCAGTACTTC	CASSYGVTSYEQYF
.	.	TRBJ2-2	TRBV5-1	TGCGCCAGCAGTATCCAGAACACCGGGGAGCTGTTTTTT	CASSIQNTGELFF
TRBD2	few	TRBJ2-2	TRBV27	TGTGCCAGCAGTTTAGAGGGTGCGGGAGGGCGGGTCACCGGGGAGCTGTTTTTT	CASSLEGAGGRVTGELFF
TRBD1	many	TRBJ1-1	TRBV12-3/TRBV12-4	TGTGCCAGCAACAGGGGACAGAACACTGAAGCTTTCTTT	CASNRGQNTEAFF
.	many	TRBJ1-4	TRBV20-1	TGCAGTGCCGAGTTAGGGACACCCAATGAAAAACTGTTTTTT	CSAELGTPNEKLFF
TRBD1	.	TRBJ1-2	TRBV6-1	TGTGCCAGCAGAAGACAGGGGGCTCTTGTAGGCTACACCTTC	CASRRQGALVGYTF
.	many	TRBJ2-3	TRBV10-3	TGTGCCATCAGTGAGACCGGGACAGATACGCAGTATTTT	CAISETGTDTQYF
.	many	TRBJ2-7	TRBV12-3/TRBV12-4	TGTGCCAGCAGCCCCAAGCCCCGCGGACAGACCTACGAGCAGTACTTC	CASSPKPRGQTYEQYF
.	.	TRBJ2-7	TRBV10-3	TGTGCCATCGGATATTCCTACGAGCAGTACTTC	CAIGYSYEQYF
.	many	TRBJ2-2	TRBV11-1	TGTGCCAGCAGCTTAGCCCAGGGGAGAGGCACCGGGGAGCTGTTTTTT	CASSLAQGRGTGELFF
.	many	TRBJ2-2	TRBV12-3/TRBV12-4	TGTGCCAGCAGATATAGTGGGGGTCTCGTTGCCGGGGAGCTGTTTTTT	CASRYSGGLVAGELFF
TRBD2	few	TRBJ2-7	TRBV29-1	TGCAGCGTTGGCGGGGGAGAGACCTACGAGCAGTACTTC	CSVGGGETYEQYF
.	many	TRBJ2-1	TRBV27	TGTGCCAGCAGGATAGGCTATATCTCCTACAATGAGCAGTTCTTC	CASRIGYISYNEQFF
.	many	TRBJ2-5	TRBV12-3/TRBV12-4	TGTGCCAGCTCCTCACGCCCAGGTTCTGGAGAGACCCAGTACTTC	CASSSRPGSGETQYF
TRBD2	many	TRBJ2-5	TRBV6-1	TGTGCCAGCATACCAACGCCGGGACTAGCGGGGGGGAGAGTGTGGGAGACCCAGTACTTC	CASIPTPGLAGGRVWETQYF
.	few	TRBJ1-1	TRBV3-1	TGTGCCAGCAGCCAAGGAGGTCGTGTTTCTTTCTTT	CASSQGGRVSFF
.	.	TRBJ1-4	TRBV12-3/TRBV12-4	TGTGCCAGCAGCCCTCCCAGCGTTAATGAAAAACTGTTTTTT	CASSPPSVNEKLFF
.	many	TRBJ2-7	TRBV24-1	TGTGCCACCAGTGAGAACAGTCCAACATACGAGCAGTACTTC	CATSENSPTYEQYF
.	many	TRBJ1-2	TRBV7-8	TGTGCCAGCAGCTTAGGGGGATGGGAGGGGAACTATGGCTACACCTTC	CASSLGGWEGNYGYTF
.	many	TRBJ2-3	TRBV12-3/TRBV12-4	TGTGCCAGCAGTGAAGACGGAGATACGCAGTATTTT	CASSEDGDTQYF
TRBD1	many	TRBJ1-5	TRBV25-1	TGTGCCAGCAGTGCAGGGGGGTGGAATCAGCCCCAGCATTTT	CASSAGGWNQPQHF
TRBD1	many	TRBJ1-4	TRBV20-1	TGCAGTGCTAGCGGGACAGTTGAAAAACTGTTTTTT	CSASGTVEKLFF
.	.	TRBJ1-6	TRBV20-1	TGCAGTGCCCCCCAACATGGGTATAATTCACCCCTCCACTTT	CSAPQHGYNSPLHF
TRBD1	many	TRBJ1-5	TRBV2	TGTGCCAGCAGTGGGAACAGGGGAAGCGGTCAGCCCCAGCATTTT	CASSGNRGSGQPQHF
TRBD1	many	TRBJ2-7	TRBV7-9	TGTGCCAGCAGCTTATTGGCAGGGGGCACACTCGAGCAGTACTTC	CASSLLAGGTLEQYF
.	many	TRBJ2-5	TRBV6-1	TGTGCCAGCAGTGAAGCAGGGGAGTTGGGGGTTCAAGAGACCCAGTACTTC	CASSEAGELGVQETQYF
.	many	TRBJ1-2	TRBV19	TGTGCCAGTAGTATACCCTCAAATCTTCTCGGCTACACCTTC	CASSIPSNLLGYTF
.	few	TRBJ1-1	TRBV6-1	TGTGCCAGCACTAACGGGCAGGGGCGGAACACTGAAGCTTTCTTT	CASTNGQGRNTEAFF
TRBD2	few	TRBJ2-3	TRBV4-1	TGCGCCAGCAGCCGGGGGACTAGCGGGGCCTTGACTAGCACAGATACGCAGTATTTT	CASSRGTSGALTSTDTQYF
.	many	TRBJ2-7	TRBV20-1	TGCAGTGCGATCGGGACCACCTACGAGCAGTACTTC	CSAIGTTYEQYF
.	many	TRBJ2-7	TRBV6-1	TGTGCCAGCAGTGAGGGGTTAGGGACTCCCCGGGTGCAGTACTTC	CASSEGLGTPRVQYF
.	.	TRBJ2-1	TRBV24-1	TGTGCCACCAGTGATTTCGTGACGGGACTTAACAATGAGCAGTTCTTC	CATSDFVTGLNNEQFF
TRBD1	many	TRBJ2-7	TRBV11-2	TGTGCCAGCAGCCCAGCGGGACAGGGTCACAACGAGCAGTACTTC	CASSPAGQGHNEQYF
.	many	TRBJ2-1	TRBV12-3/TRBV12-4	TGTGCCACATCGGACGACAACAATGAGCAGTTCTTC	CATSDDNNEQFF
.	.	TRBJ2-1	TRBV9	TGTGCCAGCAGCGCTAGGGGGCTAGCGCCCTACAATGAGCAGTTCTTC	CASSARGLAPYNEQFF
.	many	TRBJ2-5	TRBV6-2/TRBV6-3	TGTGCCAGCACCTACCAGAGCGGGTTCCAAGAGACCCAGTACTTC	CASTYQSGFQETQYF
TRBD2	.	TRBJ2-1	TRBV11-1	TGTGCCAGCAGCGTATTAGCGGGTATTAATGAGCAGTTCTTC	CASSVLAGINEQFF
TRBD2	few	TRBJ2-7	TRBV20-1	TGCAGTGCTAGAGGACTAGCGGGGGGTCACTCCTACGAGCAGTACTTC	CSARGLAGGHSYEQYF
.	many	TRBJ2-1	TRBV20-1	TGCAGTGCCTCGGACGGAGACAATGAGCAGTTCTTC	CSASDGDNEQFF
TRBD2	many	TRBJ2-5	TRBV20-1	TGCAGTGCTAGGGCTAGCGGGAAAGAGACCCAGTACTTC	CSARASGKETQYF
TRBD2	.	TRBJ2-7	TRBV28	TGTGCCAGCAGTTTATGGGGGACTAGCGGAATATACGAGCAGTACTTC	CASSLWGTSGIYEQYF
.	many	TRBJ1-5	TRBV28	TGTGCCAGCAGTACCACAGGGAGGCTCTATCAGCCCCAGCATTTT	CASSTTGRLYQPQHF
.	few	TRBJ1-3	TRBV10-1	TGCGCCAGCGGGACGACGGAAAGGCCCATATATTTT	CASGTTERPIYF
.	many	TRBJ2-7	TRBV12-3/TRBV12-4	TGTGCCAGCAGCCCCACCTTCCCTTACGAGCAGTACTTC	CASSPTFPYEQYF
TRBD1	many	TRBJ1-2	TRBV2	TGTGCCGTTTCACAGGGGTCTAACTATGGCTACACCTTC	CAVSQGSNYGYTF
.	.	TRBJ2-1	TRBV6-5	TGTGCCAGCAGGGGTGAAACGGGCCAGTCCTACAATGAGCAGTTCTTC	CASRGETGQSYNEQFF